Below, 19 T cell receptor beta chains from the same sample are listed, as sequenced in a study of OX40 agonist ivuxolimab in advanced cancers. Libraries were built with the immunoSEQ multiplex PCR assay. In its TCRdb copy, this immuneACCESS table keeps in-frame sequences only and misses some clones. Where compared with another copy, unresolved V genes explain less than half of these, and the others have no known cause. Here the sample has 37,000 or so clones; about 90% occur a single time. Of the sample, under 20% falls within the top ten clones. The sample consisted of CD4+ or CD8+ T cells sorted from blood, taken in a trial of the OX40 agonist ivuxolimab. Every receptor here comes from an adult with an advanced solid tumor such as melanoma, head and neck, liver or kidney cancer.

In nucleotides, the CDR3 is TGTGCCACCAGCAGAACTGGACAGGAAATCCGTTATGGCTACACCTTC. Protein: CATSRTGQEIRYGYTF. The chain employs TRBV15 and TRBJ1-2; 7 bases line up with TRBD1. CDR1 LNHNV and CDR2 YYDKDF come from the germline V gene (reference sequence). This CDR3 has 16 residues. V gave up 2 bases and J gave up 5 bases; unmatched junction bases: 11.

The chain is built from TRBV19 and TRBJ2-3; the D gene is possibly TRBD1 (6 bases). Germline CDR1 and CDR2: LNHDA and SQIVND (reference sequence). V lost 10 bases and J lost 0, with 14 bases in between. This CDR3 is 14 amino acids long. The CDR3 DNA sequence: TGTGCCACCCTTTCCAGGGGTAGCACAGATACGCAGTATTTT. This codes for CATLSRGSTDTQYF.

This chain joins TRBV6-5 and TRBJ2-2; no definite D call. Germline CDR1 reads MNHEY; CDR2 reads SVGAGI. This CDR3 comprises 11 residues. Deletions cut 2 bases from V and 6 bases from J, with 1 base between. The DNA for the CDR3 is TGTGCCAGCAGTTACCCCGGGGAGCTGTTTTTT. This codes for CASSYPGELFF.

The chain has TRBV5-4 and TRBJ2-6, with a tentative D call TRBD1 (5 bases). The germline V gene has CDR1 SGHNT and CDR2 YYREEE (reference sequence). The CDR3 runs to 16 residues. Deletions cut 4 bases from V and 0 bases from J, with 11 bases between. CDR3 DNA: TGTGCCAGCAGCCAGGAAACAGGCTCTGGGGCCAACGTCCTGACTTTC. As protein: CASSQETGSGANVLTF.

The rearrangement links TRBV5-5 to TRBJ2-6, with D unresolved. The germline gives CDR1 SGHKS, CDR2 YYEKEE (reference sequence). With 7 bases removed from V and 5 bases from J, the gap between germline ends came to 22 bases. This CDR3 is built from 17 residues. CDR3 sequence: CASECFVAQSRANVLTF. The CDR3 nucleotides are TGTGCCAGCGAGTGCTTTGTCGCACAAAGTCGGGCCAACGTCCTGACTTTC.

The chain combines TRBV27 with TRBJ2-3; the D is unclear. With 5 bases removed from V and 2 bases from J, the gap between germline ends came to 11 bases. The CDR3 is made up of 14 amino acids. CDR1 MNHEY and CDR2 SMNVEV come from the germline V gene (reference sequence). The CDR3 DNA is TGTGCCAGCAGTCATGGGCCTTACACAGATACGCAGTATTTT. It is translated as CASSHGPYTDTQYF.

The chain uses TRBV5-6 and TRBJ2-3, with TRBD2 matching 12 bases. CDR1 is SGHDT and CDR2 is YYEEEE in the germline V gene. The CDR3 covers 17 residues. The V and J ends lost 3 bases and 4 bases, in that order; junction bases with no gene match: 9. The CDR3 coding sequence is TGTGCCAGCAGCTCGCCTCCTAGCGGGGGGGAGCCAGATACGCAGTATTTT. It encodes CASSSPPSGGEPDTQYF. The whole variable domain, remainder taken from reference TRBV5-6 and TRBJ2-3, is DAGVTQSPTHLIKTRGQQVTLRCSPKSGHDTVSWYQQALGQGPQFIFQYYEEEERQRGNFPDRFSGHQFPNYSSELNVNALLLGDSALYLCASSSPPSGGEPDTQYFGPGTRLTVL.

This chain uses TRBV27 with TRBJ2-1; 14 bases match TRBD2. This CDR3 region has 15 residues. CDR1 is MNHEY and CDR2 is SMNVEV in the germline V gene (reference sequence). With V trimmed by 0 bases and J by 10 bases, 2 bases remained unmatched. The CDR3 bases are TGTGCCAGCAGTTTATCGACTAGCGGGGGGGCCGAGCAGTTCTTC. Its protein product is CASSLSTSGGAEQFF.

This CDR3 is CASSPKLSQWTEAFF. The CDR3 DNA follows: TGCGCCAGCAGCCCGAAACTCTCACAGTGGACTGAAGCTTTCTTT. The chain has TRBV4-3 and TRBJ1-1; D gene unclear. This CDR3 has 15 residues. V lost 4 bases, J lost 5 bases, and 17 bases lay in between. The germline gives CDR1 LGHNA, CDR2 YSLEER.

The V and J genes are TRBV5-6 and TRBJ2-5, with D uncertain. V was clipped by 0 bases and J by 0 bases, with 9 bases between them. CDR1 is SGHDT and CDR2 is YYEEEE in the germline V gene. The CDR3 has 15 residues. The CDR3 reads CASSLVQAYQETQYF. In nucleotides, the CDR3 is TGTGCCAGCAGCTTGGTCCAGGCGTACCAAGAGACCCAGTACTTC. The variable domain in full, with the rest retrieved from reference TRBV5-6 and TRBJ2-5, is DAGVTQSPTHLIKTRGQQVTLRCSPKSGHDTVSWYQQALGQGPQFIFQYYEEEERQRGNFPDRFSGHQFPNYSSELNVNALLLGDSALYLCASSLVQAYQETQYFGPGTRLLVL.

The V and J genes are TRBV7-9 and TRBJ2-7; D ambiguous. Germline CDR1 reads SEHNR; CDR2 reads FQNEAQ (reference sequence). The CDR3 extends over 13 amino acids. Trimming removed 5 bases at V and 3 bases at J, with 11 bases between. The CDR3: CASSLTLNYEQYF. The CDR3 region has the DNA TGTGCCAGCAGCCTTACCCTAAACTACGAGCAGTACTTC. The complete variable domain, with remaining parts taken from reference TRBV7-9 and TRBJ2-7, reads DTGVSQNPRHKITKRGQNVTFRCDPISEHNRLYWYRQTLGQGPEFLTYFQNEAQLEKSRLLSDRFSAERPKGSFSTLEIQRTEQGDSAMYLCASSLTLNYEQYFGPGTRLTVT.

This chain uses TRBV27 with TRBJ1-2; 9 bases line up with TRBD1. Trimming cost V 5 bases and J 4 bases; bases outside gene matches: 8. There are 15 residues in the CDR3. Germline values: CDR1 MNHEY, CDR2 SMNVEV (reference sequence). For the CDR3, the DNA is TGTGCCAGCAGTCCGGCCGGGACAGGGATCTATGGCTACACCTTC. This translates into CASSPAGTGIYGYTF.

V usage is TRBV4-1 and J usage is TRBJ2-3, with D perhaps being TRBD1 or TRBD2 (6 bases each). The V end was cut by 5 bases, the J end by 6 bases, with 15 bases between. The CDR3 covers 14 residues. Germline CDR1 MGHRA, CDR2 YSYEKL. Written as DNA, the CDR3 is TGCGCCAGCAGCTCACAGGGAGGACTGGATACGCAGTATTTT. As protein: CASSSQGGLDTQYF.

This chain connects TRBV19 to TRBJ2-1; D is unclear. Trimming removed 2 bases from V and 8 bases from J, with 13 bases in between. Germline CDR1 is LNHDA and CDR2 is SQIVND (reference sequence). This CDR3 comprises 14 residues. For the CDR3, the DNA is TGTGCCAGTAGTATATTGTCAGCGTACGATGAGCAGTTCTTC. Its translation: CASSILSAYDEQFF.

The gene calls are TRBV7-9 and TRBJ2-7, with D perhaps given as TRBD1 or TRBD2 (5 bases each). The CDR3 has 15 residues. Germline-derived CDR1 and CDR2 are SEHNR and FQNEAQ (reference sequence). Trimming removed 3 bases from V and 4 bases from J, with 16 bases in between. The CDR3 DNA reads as TGTGCCAGCAGCTTGGTTGGGGGAGCCTTGTACGAGCAGTACTTC. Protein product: CASSLVGGALYEQYF.

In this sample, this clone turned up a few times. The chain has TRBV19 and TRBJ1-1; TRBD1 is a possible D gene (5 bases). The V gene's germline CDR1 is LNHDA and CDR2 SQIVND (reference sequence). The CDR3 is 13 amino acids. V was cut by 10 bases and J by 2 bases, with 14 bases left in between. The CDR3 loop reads CATNPGVNTEAFF. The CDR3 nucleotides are TGTGCCACCAACCCGGGGGTTAACACTGAAGCTTTCTTT.

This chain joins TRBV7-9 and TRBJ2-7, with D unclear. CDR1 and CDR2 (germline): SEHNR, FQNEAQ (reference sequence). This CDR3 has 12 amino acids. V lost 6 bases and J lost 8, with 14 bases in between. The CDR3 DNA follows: TGTGCCAGCAGAGACGGCGGCAATCAGCAGTACTTC. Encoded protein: CASRDGGNQQYF.

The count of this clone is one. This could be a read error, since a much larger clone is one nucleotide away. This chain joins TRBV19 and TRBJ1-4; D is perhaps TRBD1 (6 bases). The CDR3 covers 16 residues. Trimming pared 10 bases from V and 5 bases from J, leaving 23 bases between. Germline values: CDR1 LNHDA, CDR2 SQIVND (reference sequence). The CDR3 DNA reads TGTGCCACACAAACCAGGGGTGTGGGTAGGAATGAAAAACTGTTTTTT. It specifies CATQTRGVGRNEKLFF. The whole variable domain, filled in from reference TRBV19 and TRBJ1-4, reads DGGITQSPKYLFRKEGQNVTLSCEQNLNHDAMYWYRQDPGQGLRLIYYSQIVNDFQKGDIAEGYSVSREKKESFPLTVTSAQKNPTAFYLCATQTRGVGRNEKLFFGSGTQLSVL.

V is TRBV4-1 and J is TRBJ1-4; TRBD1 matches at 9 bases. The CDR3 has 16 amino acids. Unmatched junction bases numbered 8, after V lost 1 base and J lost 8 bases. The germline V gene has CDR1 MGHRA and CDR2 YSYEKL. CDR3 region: CASSQGTGGFEEKLFF. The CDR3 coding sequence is TGCGCCAGCAGCCAAGGAACAGGGGGCTTTGAGGAAAAACTGTTTTTT.